This passage covers 8 T cell receptor beta chains from one sample sequenced in a study of blood T cell repertoires in COVID-19. TCRdb keeps only in-frame clones here, not all; method: immunoSEQ multiplex PCR. The sample yields 180,000 or so clones, approximately 85% seen once. The sample consisted of peripheral blood. These receptor sequences come from a man in his sixties with acute or convalescent COVID-19.

CDR3 bases: TGTGCCAGCAGACTAGCAGGGACGGAGACCCAGTACTTC. This encodes CASRLAGTETQYF. The chain employs TRBV5-4 and TRBJ2-5, with a weak D call TRBD2 (6 bases). The CDR3 loop spans 13 amino acids. Germline V lookup: CDR1 SGHNT, CDR2 YYREEE (reference sequence). Trimming left V 5 bases short and J 5 bases short, with 13 bases between.

The chain employs TRBV11-2 and TRBJ1-6, with D possibly TRBD1 on 5 matching bases. From germline, CDR1 is SGHAT and CDR2 FQNNGV. The V end lost 5 bases, the J end lost 7 bases, and 15 bases lay between the germline ends. This CDR3 has 15 residues. CDR3 nucleotide sequence: TGTGCCAGCAGCCCAACAGGACACCAGAATTCACCCCTCCACTTT. As protein: CASSPTGHQNSPLHF.

The gene calls are TRBV14 and TRBJ1-1; weak D call: TRBD1 (5 bases). Germline V gene sequence: CDR1 SGHDN, CDR2 FVKESK. The ends were cut back, 3 bases at V and 6 bases at J, with 32 bases in the middle. The CDR3 runs to 20 residues. The CDR3 region has the DNA TGTGCCAGCAGCCACCCACATAACCGCGGGACGACAAAGATCGGCTCTGAAGCTTTCTTT. Protein product: CASSHPHNRGTTKIGSEAFF.

V is TRBV19 and J is TRBJ1-5, with a possible D match to TRBD1 (6 bases). The CDR3 totals 17 residues. Per germline, CDR1 LNHDA and CDR2 SQIVND (reference sequence). Deletions cut 1 base from V and 4 bases from J, with 17 bases between. CDR3 nucleotide sequence: TGTGCCAGTAGTATAGCACTCACAGGGAGGGGGAATCAGCCCCAGCATTTT. Amino acids: CASSIALTGRGNQPQHF.

This clone was recorded once. The chain has TRBV9 and TRBJ2-5; 7 bases are a match to TRBD1. Germline trimming cut 0 bases from V and 2 bases from J; bases unmatched to any gene: 7. Per germline, CDR1 SGDLS and CDR2 YYNGEE. The CDR3 spans 16 residues. The CDR3 spells CASSVGGQIRQETQYF. CDR3 bases: TGTGCCAGCAGCGTAGGGGGACAGATAAGGCAAGAGACCCAGTACTTC.

The chain recombines TRBV27 with TRBJ2-2; TRBD1 agrees at 8 bases. The CDR3 sequence is 17 residues long. Germline trimming cut 1 base from V and 6 bases from J; bases unmatched to any gene: 10. CDR1 and CDR2 from the germline V gene are MNHEY and SMNVEV (reference sequence). DNA for the CDR3: TGTGCCAGCAGTTTATTGCCGCGGCAGGGGGCTTCCGGGGAGCTGTTTTTT. This encodes CASSLLPRQGASGELFF.

The chain links TRBV6-2 or TRBV6-3 to TRBJ2-1; 11 bases are a match to TRBD2. The V and J ends lost 6 bases and 3 bases, in that order; junction bases with no gene match: 4. The CDR3 loop spans 15 amino acids. Germline CDR1 reads MNHEY; CDR2 reads SVGEGT. The CDR3 region is CASSQTSGVYNEQFF. In nucleotides, the CDR3 is TGTGCCAGCAGCCAGACTAGCGGGGTCTACAATGAGCAGTTCTTC.

The chain couples TRBV10-3 to TRBJ2-3, with 9 bases lining up with TRBD1. Germline CDR1 and CDR2: ENHRY and SYGVKD. V dropped 4 bases and J dropped 6; count of bases not matched to a gene: 14. The length of the CDR3 is 17 residues. CDR3 loop: CAISAALSGQGLDTQYF. CDR3 DNA: TGTGCCATCAGTGCCGCCTTGTCGGGACAGGGTCTTGATACGCAGTATTTT.